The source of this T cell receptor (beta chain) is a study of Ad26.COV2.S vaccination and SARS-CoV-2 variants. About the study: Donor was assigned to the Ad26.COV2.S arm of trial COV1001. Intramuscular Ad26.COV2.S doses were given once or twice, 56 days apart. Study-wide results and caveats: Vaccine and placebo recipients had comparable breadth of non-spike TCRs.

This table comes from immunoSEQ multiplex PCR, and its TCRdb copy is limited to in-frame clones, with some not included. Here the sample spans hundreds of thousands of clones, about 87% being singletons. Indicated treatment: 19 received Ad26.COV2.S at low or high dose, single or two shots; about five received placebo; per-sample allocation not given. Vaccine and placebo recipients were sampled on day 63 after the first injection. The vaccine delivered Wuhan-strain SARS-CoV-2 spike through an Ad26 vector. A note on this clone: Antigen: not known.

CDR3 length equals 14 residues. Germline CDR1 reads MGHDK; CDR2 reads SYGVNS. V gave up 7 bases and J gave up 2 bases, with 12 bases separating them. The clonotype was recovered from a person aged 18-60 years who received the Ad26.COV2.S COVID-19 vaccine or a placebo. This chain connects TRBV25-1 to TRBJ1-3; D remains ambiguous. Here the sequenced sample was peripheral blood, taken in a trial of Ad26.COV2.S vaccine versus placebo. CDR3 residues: CASTHQAAGNTIYF. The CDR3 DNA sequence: TGTGCCAGCACCCACCAGGCAGCTGGAAACACCATATATTTT. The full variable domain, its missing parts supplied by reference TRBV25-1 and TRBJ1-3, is EADIYQTPRYLVIGTGKKITLECSQTMGHDKMYWYQQDPGMELHLIHYSYGVNSTEKGDLSSESTVSRIRTEHFPLTLESARPSHTSQYLCASTHQAAGNTIYFGEGSWLTVV.